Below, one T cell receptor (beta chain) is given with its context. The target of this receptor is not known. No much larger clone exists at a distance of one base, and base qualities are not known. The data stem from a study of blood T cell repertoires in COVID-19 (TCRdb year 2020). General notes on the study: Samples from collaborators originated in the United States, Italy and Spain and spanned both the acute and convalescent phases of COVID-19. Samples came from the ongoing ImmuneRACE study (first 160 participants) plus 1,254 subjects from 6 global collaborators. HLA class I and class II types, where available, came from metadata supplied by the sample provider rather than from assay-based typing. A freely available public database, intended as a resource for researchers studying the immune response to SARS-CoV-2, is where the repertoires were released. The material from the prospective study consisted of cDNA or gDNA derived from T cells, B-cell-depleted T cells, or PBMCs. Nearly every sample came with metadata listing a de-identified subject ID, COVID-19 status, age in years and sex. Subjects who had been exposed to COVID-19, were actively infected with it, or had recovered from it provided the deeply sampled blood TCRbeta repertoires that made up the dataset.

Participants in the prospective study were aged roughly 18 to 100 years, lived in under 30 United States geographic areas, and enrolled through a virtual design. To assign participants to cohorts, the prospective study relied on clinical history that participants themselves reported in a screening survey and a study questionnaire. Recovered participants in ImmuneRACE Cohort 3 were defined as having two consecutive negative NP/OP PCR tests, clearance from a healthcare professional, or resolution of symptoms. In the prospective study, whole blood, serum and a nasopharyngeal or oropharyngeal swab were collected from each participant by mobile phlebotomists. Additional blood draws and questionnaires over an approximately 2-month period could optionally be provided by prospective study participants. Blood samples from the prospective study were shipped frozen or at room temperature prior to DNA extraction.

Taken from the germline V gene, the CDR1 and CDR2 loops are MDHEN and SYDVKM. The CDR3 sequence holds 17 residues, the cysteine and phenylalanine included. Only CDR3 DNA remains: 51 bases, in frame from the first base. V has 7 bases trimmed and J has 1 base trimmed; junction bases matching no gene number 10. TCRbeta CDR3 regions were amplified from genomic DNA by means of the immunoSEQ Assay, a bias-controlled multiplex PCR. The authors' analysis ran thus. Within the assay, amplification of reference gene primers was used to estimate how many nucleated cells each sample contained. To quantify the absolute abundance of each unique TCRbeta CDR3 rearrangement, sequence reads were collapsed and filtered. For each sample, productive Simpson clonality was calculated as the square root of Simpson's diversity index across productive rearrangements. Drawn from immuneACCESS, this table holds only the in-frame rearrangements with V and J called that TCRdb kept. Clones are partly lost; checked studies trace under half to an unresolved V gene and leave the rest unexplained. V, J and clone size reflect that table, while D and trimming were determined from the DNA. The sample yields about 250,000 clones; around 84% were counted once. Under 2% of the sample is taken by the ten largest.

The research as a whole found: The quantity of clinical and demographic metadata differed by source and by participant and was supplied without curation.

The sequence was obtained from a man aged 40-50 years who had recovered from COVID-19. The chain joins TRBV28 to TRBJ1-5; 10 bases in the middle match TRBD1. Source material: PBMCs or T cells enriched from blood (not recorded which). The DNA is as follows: TGTGCCAGCACTGATGCCGGGACAGGGGAAAGCAATCAGCCCCAGCATTTT. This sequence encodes CASTDAGTGESNQPQHF.